This entry lists 4 T cell receptor beta chains sequenced from one sample in a study of OX40 agonist ivuxolimab in advanced cancers. Data came from immunoSEQ multiplex PCR; TCRdb stores just in-frame clones and leaves some out. The repertoire holds about 73,000 clones, roughly 80% seen once, with 2.4% in the top ten. This specimen was CD4+ or CD8+ T cells sorted from blood, taken in a trial of the OX40 agonist ivuxolimab. The source is an adult with an advanced solid tumor such as melanoma, head and neck, liver or kidney cancer.

This clone has just a few counts. V and J are TRBV11-2 and TRBJ1-1, with D uncertain. The CDR3 consists of 13 residues. Germline V lookup: CDR1 SGHAT, CDR2 FQNNGV. Trimming shortened V by 3 bases and J by 0 bases, and 5 bases separated the two germline ends. The CDR3 nucleotides read TGTGCCAGCAGCTTCGTCCTGAACACTGAAGCTTTCTTT. Amino acid sequence: CASSFVLNTEAFF.

The chain is built from TRBV29-1 and TRBJ2-7; weak D call: TRBD1 (6 bases). Germline CDR1 SQVTM, CDR2 ANQGSEA. This CDR3 contains 13 residues. With 5 bases removed from V and 3 bases from J, the gap between germline ends came to 14 bases. The DNA for the CDR3 is TGCAGCGTTTCTCAGGGGAGTATCTACGAGCAGTACTTC. This translates into CSVSQGSIYEQYF.

The V gene is TRBV2, the J gene TRBJ2-7; D might be TRBD1 (5 bases). CDR3 size: 17 residues. V was clipped by 3 bases and J by 4 bases, with 22 bases between them. The germline V gene encodes CDR1 SNHLY and CDR2 FYNNEI. As DNA, the CDR3 is TGTGCCAGCAGTGATAGTTTTTTAGGCAGGGTAAGATACGAGCAGTACTTC. Amino acid sequence: CASSDSFLGRVRYEQYF. The variable domain in full, with the rest retrieved from reference TRBV2 and TRBJ2-7, is EPEVTQTPSHQVTQMGQEVILRCVPISNHLYFYWYRQILGQKVEFLVSFYNNEISEKSEIFDDQFSVERPDGSNFTLKIRSTKLEDSAMYFCASSDSFLGRVRYEQYFGPGTRLTVT.

V is TRBV7-3 and J is TRBJ2-1; 7 bases align to TRBD2. Germline V gene data show CDR1 as SGHTA and CDR2 as FQGTGA. The V gene end was trimmed by 6 bases and the J gene end by 1 base; junction bases not matched to a gene: 3. This CDR3 region has 14 residues. CDR3 coding DNA: TGTGCCAGCAGAATTAGCGGGTCCTACAATGAGCAGTTCTTC. Amino acids: CASRISGSYNEQFF.